This TCR beta chain was profiled in a study of T-cell memory formation after mild COVID-19. Between the trimmed V and J ends, which lost 7 bases and 2 bases, there was a span of 17 bases. This CDR3 has 16 residues. CDR1 KGHDR and CDR2 SFDVKD come from the germline V gene. TCRdb reprocessed the 5' RACE reads via MiXCR and lists one record per CDR3 protein. The sample shows 580,000 or so distinct CDR3 sequences, 15% to 20% of them seen only once. The V and J genes are TRBV24-1 and TRBJ2-1; D is perhaps TRBD1 or TRBD2 (6 bases each). This clonotype originated in an adult woman who had mild COVID-19 (a few samples of this study predate the infection). Cell type and time point are not known. The sequenced sample was PBMCs or a T cell subset sorted from them (not recorded which). CDR3 in DNA: TGTGCCACCAGGGGACACTCCGGGGGAACCTACAATGAGCAGTTCTTC. It yields the protein CATRGHSGGTYNEQFF.